This TCR beta chain was documented in a study of Ad26.COV2.S vaccination and SARS-CoV-2 variants. Study-wide points: Spike-specific TCR breadth in vaccine recipients exceeded that seen in placebo recipients. People who got the vaccine or the placebo had similar non-spike TCR breadth.

Using immunoSEQ multiplex PCR, the repertoire was profiled, and TCRdb retains in-frame clones only, with some absent. This sample has about 350,000 clones, with 80% to 90% found just once. Germline V lookup: CDR1 SGHKS, CDR2 YYEKEE (reference sequence). The CDR3 is 14 residues long. Unmatched junction bases numbered 2, after V lost 0 bases and J lost 4 bases. Turning to this clone: What it binds is unknown.

The treatment was: about 20 received Ad26.COV2.S at low or high dose, single or two shots; five or six received placebo; per-sample allocation not given. Sampling occurred on day 63 after the first vaccine or placebo injection. Sequenced material: peripheral blood, taken in a trial of Ad26.COV2.S vaccine versus placebo. The chain recombines TRBV5-5 with TRBJ2-5; TRBD1 agrees at 8 bases. This clonotype was obtained from a person aged 18-60 years who received the Ad26.COV2.S COVID-19 vaccine or a placebo. In nucleotides, the CDR3 is TGTGCCAGCAGCTTGGCCACAGGGGGAGAGACCCAGTACTTC. It is translated as CASSLATGGETQYF.